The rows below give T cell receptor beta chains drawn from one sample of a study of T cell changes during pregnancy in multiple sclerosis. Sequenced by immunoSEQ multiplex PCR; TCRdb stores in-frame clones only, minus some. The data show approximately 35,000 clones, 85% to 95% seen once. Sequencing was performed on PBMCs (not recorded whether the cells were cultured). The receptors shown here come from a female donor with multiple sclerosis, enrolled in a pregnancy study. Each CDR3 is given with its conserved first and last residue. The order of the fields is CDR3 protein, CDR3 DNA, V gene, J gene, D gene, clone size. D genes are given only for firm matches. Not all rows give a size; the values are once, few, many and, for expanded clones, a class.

cdr3_aa: CASSPGLAGPYNEQFF; cdr3_nt: TGCGCCAGCAGCCCCGGACTAGCGGGTCCCTACAATGAGCAGTTCTTC; v_call: TRBV4-1; j_call: TRBJ2-1; d_call: TRBD2; clone_size: -
cdr3_aa: CASRQDPNYGYTF; cdr3_nt: TGTGCCAGCAGACAGGACCCTAACTATGGCTACACCTTC; v_call: TRBV6-6; j_call: TRBJ1-2; d_call: -; clone_size: -
cdr3_aa: CASSISWNPTVEQYF; cdr3_nt: TGTGCCAGCAGCATTTCCTGGAACCCTACGGTTGAGCAGTACTTC; v_call: TRBV13; j_call: TRBJ2-7; d_call: -; clone_size: -
cdr3_aa: CASRPTGRDTQYF; cdr3_nt: TGTGCCAGCAGACCCACAGGGAGAGATACGCAGTATTTT; v_call: TRBV28; j_call: TRBJ2-3; d_call: -; clone_size: -
cdr3_aa: CSVEGSPDTQYF; cdr3_nt: TGCAGCGTTGAGGGCTCCCCAGATACGCAGTATTTT; v_call: TRBV29-1; j_call: TRBJ2-3; d_call: -; clone_size: -
cdr3_aa: CASSSPSPNYGYTF; cdr3_nt: TGTGCCAGCAGCTCACCATCTCCCAACTATGGCTACACCTTC; v_call: TRBV9; j_call: TRBJ1-2; d_call: -; clone_size: -
cdr3_aa: CAISEDGTDTQYF; cdr3_nt: TGTGCCATCAGTGAGGATGGCACAGATACGCAGTATTTT; v_call: TRBV10-3; j_call: TRBJ2-3; d_call: -; clone_size: -
cdr3_aa: CASSRGYTDTQYF; cdr3_nt: TGCGCCAGCAGTAGGGGGTACACAGATACGCAGTATTTT; v_call: TRBV10-1; j_call: TRBJ2-3; d_call: -; clone_size: -
cdr3_aa: CASSARRFEAFF; cdr3_nt: TGTGCCAGCAGTGCAAGACGGTTTGAAGCTTTCTTT; v_call: TRBV6-1; j_call: TRBJ1-1; d_call: -; clone_size: -
cdr3_aa: CASSEKRNTEAFF; cdr3_nt: TGCGCCAGCAGTGAGAAGAGGAACACTGAAGCTTTCTTT; v_call: TRBV10-1; j_call: TRBJ1-1; d_call: -; clone_size: -
cdr3_aa: CASSQQDRVFNQPQHF; cdr3_nt: TGTGCCAGTAGTCAACAGGACAGGGTATTCAATCAGCCCCAGCATTTT; v_call: TRBV19; j_call: TRBJ1-5; d_call: TRBD1; clone_size: -
cdr3_aa: CASSFIGTGGDEQYF; cdr3_nt: TGTGCCAGCAGTTTCATAGGGACAGGGGGCGACGAGCAGTACTTC; v_call: TRBV27; j_call: TRBJ2-7; d_call: TRBD1; clone_size: -
cdr3_aa: CASSIKAHRQFF; cdr3_nt: TGTGCCAGCAGCATCAAGGCTCACCGGCAGTTCTTC; v_call: TRBV21-1; j_call: TRBJ2-1; d_call: -; clone_size: -
cdr3_aa: CASSPRSTGYNEQFF; cdr3_nt: TGTGCCAGCAGCCCCAGAAGCACTGGATACAATGAGCAGTTCTTC; v_call: TRBV5-4; j_call: TRBJ2-1; d_call: -; clone_size: -
cdr3_aa: CASSLPGLAGATGELFF; cdr3_nt: TGCGCTAGCAGCTTACCCGGACTAGCGGGAGCTACCGGGGAGCTGTTTTTT; v_call: TRBV4-1; j_call: TRBJ2-2; d_call: TRBD2; clone_size: -
cdr3_aa: CASSLGTRGDEQYF; cdr3_nt: TGTGCCAGCAGCCTCGGGACTAGAGGCGACGAGCAGTACTTC; v_call: TRBV2; j_call: TRBJ2-7; d_call: TRBD2; clone_size: -
cdr3_aa: CASSLGPMNTEAFF; cdr3_nt: TGTGCCAGCAGCTTAGGGCCCATGAACACTGAAGCTTTCTTT; v_call: TRBV7-2; j_call: TRBJ1-1; d_call: -; clone_size: -
cdr3_aa: CASAPPEPLGGNEQFF; cdr3_nt: TGTGCTAGTGCCCCGCCTGAACCCCTAGGTGGGAATGAGCAGTTCTTC; v_call: TRBV12-5; j_call: TRBJ2-1; d_call: -; clone_size: -
cdr3_aa: CASSGPKGRSTDTQYF; cdr3_nt: TGTGCCAGCAGTGGCCCGAAAGGCCGGAGCACAGATACGCAGTATTTT; v_call: TRBV28; j_call: TRBJ2-3; d_call: -; clone_size: -
cdr3_aa: CASSQDPSENTGELFF; cdr3_nt: TGTGCCAGCAGCCAAGATCCTAGCGAGAACACCGGGGAGCTGTTTTTT; v_call: TRBV4-2; j_call: TRBJ2-2; d_call: -; clone_size: -
cdr3_aa: CASSVQTGGKGETQYF; cdr3_nt: TGTGCCAGCAGCGTACAAACAGGGGGGAAGGGAGAGACCCAGTACTTC; v_call: TRBV9; j_call: TRBJ2-5; d_call: TRBD1; clone_size: -
cdr3_aa: CASRTQRQGETQYF; cdr3_nt: TGTGCCAGCAGGACCCAACGACAGGGTGAGACCCAGTACTTC; v_call: TRBV27; j_call: TRBJ2-5; d_call: TRBD1; clone_size: -
cdr3_aa: CASSLARGGIYEQYF; cdr3_nt: TGTGCCAGCAGCTTAGCAAGGGGGGGTATCTACGAGCAGTACTTC; v_call: TRBV7-2; j_call: TRBJ2-7; d_call: -; clone_size: -
cdr3_aa: CASSVNYEQYF; cdr3_nt: TGTGCCAGCAGTGTCAACTACGAGCAGTACTTC; v_call: TRBV6-1; j_call: TRBJ2-7; d_call: -; clone_size: -
cdr3_aa: CATSNSGRVADTQYF; cdr3_nt: TGTGCCACATCTAATAGCGGGAGGGTTGCAGATACGCAGTATTTT; v_call: TRBV15; j_call: TRBJ2-3; d_call: TRBD2; clone_size: -
cdr3_aa: CASSPLLNEQFF; cdr3_nt: TGTGCCAGCAGTCCCCTCCTTAATGAGCAGTTCTTC; v_call: TRBV6-6; j_call: TRBJ2-1; d_call: -; clone_size: -
cdr3_aa: CSVARQEFTEAFF; cdr3_nt: TGCAGCGTGGCCCGACAGGAGTTCACTGAAGCTTTCTTT; v_call: TRBV29-1; j_call: TRBJ1-1; d_call: -; clone_size: -
cdr3_aa: CASSYQQGSYGYTF; cdr3_nt: TGTGCCAGTAGTTACCAACAGGGGAGTTATGGCTACACCTTC; v_call: TRBV19; j_call: TRBJ1-2; d_call: TRBD1; clone_size: -
cdr3_aa: CASSISAGARGTEAFF; cdr3_nt: TGTGCCAGTAGTATCTCTGCAGGGGCGCGGGGCACTGAAGCTTTCTTT; v_call: TRBV19; j_call: TRBJ1-1; d_call: -; clone_size: -
cdr3_aa: CASSLRLAGGWTDTQYF; cdr3_nt: TGCGCCAGCAGCTTGAGGTTAGCGGGAGGTTGGACAGATACGCAGTATTTT; v_call: TRBV5-1; j_call: TRBJ2-3; d_call: TRBD2; clone_size: -
cdr3_aa: CASRQGYEQYF; cdr3_nt: TGTGCCAGCAGACAGGGCTACGAGCAGTACTTC; v_call: TRBV27; j_call: TRBJ2-7; d_call: -; clone_size: -
cdr3_aa: CASSSGAYNEQFF; cdr3_nt: TGTGCCAGCAGCAGCGGAGCCTACAATGAGCAGTTCTTC; v_call: TRBV7-3; j_call: TRBJ2-1; d_call: -; clone_size: -
cdr3_aa: CAWSVRSGQLGNQPQHF; cdr3_nt: TGTGCCTGGAGTGTAAGGTCAGGGCAGTTGGGCAATCAGCCCCAGCATTTT; v_call: TRBV30; j_call: TRBJ1-5; d_call: -; clone_size: -
cdr3_aa: CASSQGDRFNEKLFF; cdr3_nt: TGTGCCAGCAGTCAAGGGGACAGGTTCAATGAAAAACTGTTTTTT; v_call: TRBV6-5; j_call: TRBJ1-4; d_call: TRBD1; clone_size: -
cdr3_aa: CASSLAFYNEQFF; cdr3_nt: TGTGCCAGCAGCTTAGCGTTCTACAATGAGCAGTTCTTC; v_call: TRBV7-9; j_call: TRBJ2-1; d_call: -; clone_size: -
cdr3_aa: CASSLTSGDNEQFF; cdr3_nt: TGTGCCAGCAGCTTAACTAGCGGGGACAATGAGCAGTTCTTC; v_call: TRBV7-9; j_call: TRBJ2-1; d_call: TRBD2; clone_size: once
cdr3_aa: CAWSVQARANTGELFF; cdr3_nt: TGTGCCTGGAGTGTACAGGCCAGGGCTAACACCGGGGAGCTGTTTTTT; v_call: TRBV30; j_call: TRBJ2-2; d_call: -; clone_size: -
cdr3_aa: CASSRDRVSVAKNIQYF; cdr3_nt: TGCGCCAGCAGCCGGGACAGGGTGTCCGTCGCCAAAAACATTCAGTACTTC; v_call: TRBV5-1; j_call: TRBJ2-4; d_call: TRBD1; clone_size: once
cdr3_aa: CAISKRQGKETQYF; cdr3_nt: TGTGCCATCAGTAAACGACAGGGGAAAGAGACCCAGTACTTC; v_call: TRBV10-3; j_call: TRBJ2-5; d_call: TRBD1; clone_size: -
cdr3_aa: CASSLPGDRGFLETQYF; cdr3_nt: TGTGCCAGCAGTCTCCCAGGGGACAGGGGATTCTTAGAGACCCAGTACTTC; v_call: TRBV28; j_call: TRBJ2-5; d_call: TRBD1; clone_size: -
cdr3_aa: CASRAGRIGNTEAFF; cdr3_nt: TGTGCCAGCAGGGCCGGAAGGATTGGGAACACTGAAGCTTTCTTT; v_call: TRBV6-1; j_call: TRBJ1-1; d_call: -; clone_size: -
cdr3_aa: CASKEGQGVRNTEAFF; cdr3_nt: TGCGCCAGCAAGGAGGGACAGGGGGTGCGGAACACTGAAGCTTTCTTT; v_call: TRBV5-1; j_call: TRBJ1-1; d_call: TRBD1; clone_size: -
cdr3_aa: CASIRQPNTGELFF; cdr3_nt: TGTGCCAGTATACGACAGCCAAACACCGGGGAGCTGTTTTTT; v_call: TRBV19; j_call: TRBJ2-2; d_call: -; clone_size: -
cdr3_aa: CASMGGPYNEQFF; cdr3_nt: TGTGCCAGCATGGGGGGGCCCTACAATGAGCAGTTCTTC; v_call: TRBV9; j_call: TRBJ2-1; d_call: -; clone_size: -
cdr3_aa: CATDRGPGQPSNQPQHF; cdr3_nt: TGTGCCACCGACAGGGGACCGGGACAGCCTAGCAATCAGCCCCAGCATTTT; v_call: TRBV19; j_call: TRBJ1-5; d_call: TRBD1; clone_size: -